A selection of T cell receptor beta chains follows, all from one sample in a study of metastatic and nonmetastatic thyroid tumors. TCRdb re-clonotyped the PCR reads via MiXCR. Of 10,000 to 13,000 clones in the sample, under 30% were seen once. Sequencing input: tumor tissue. All receptors derive from a male donor with papillary thyroid cancer or a benign thyroid nodule (not recorded which). Some clones in this sample may be carry-over from other donors' samples. CDR3s include the opening cysteine and the closing phenylalanine or tryptophan. The D gene is left open where the match is weak. Clone sizes are given selectively: once, few, many, or a class where the clone is expanded.

j_call,clone_size,v_call,d_call,cdr3_nt,cdr3_aa
TRBJ2-7,few,TRBV6-1,.,TGTGCCAGCAGTAGCAGGACCGTCTTCCAGCAGTACTTC,CASSSRTVFQQYF
TRBJ1-1,.,TRBV20-1,.,TGCAACCCGACTGAGCTGAACACTGAAGCTTTCTTT,CNPTELNTEAFF
TRBJ2-1,.,TRBV7-5,.,.,CISVPADTLSSYNEQFF
TRBJ2-1,once,TRBV5-1,TRBD1,TGCGCCAGCAGACAGGGGTACAATGAGCAGTTCTTC,CASRQGYNEQFF
TRBJ1-1,.,TRBV3-1,.,TGTGCCAGCAGCCGTCAGGAAATGAACACTGAAGCTTTCTTT,CASSRQEMNTEAFF
TRBJ1-1,.,TRBV7-3,TRBD1,TGTGCCAGCAGCCGACAGGGGGGTGGGAACACTGAAGCTTTCTTT,CASSRQGGGNTEAFF
TRBJ2-5,many,TRBV20-1,.,TGCAGTGCCCGACAGGTTAAGAAGACCCAGTACTTC,CSARQVKKTQYF
TRBJ2-3,medium-sized,TRBV10-2,TRBD2,TGCGCCAGCAGTGCAGGACTAGGGGCCCTTACGCAGTATTTT,CASSAGLGALTQYF
TRBJ1-1,medium-sized,TRBV7-8,.,TGTGCCAGCAGCCCTACGGACAACAGGAACACTGAAGCTTTCTTT,CASSPTDNRNTEAFF
TRBJ1-2,.,TRBV18,TRBD1,TGTGCCAGCTCACCTGACAGGGGGGTATATGGCTACACCTTC,CASSPDRGVYGYTF
TRBJ2-2,.,TRBV11-2,.,TGTGCCAGCAGCTTAGATCGGGTGAGGAGTACCGGGGAGCTGTTTTTT,CASSLDRVRSTGELFF
TRBJ2-7,few,TRBV27,TRBD2,TGTGCCAGCAGTTCAGCGGGGGTTGACCCCTACGAGCAGTACTTC,CASSSAGVDPYEQYF
TRBJ2-3,.,TRBV7-2,.,TGTGCCAGCATCTTAGCCCCTCCCGCGTGGACCACAGATACGCAGTATTTT,CASILAPPAWTTDTQYF
TRBJ2-7,.,TRBV20-1,.,TGCAGTGCTGGAGGACAGAGGGGGATATACGAGCAGTACTTC,CSAGGQRGIYEQYF
TRBJ2-3,.,TRBV6-4,TRBD2,TGTGCCAGCAGTGACTCAAGCGGGGGCACAGATACGCAGTATTTT,CASSDSSGGTDTQYF
TRBJ2-3,.,TRBV6-1,TRBD2,TGTGCCAGCAGCGAGACTAGCGGGAGTGGCACAGATACGCAGTATTTT,CASSETSGSGTDTQYF
TRBJ1-4,few,TRBV6-2/TRBV6-3,.,TGTGCCAGCAGTCTACTTACAGGGATGGGAAAACTGTTTTTT,CASSLLTGMGKLFF
TRBJ2-7,.,TRBV20-1,.,TGCAGTGCTAGAGGTGGCGAGGCCTACGAGCAGTACTTC,CSARGGEAYEQYF
TRBJ1-1,large,TRBV2,.,TGTGCCAGCAGAGAGGAGCGATTGAACACTGAAGCTTTCTTT,CASREERLNTEAFF
TRBJ2-1,.,TRBV19,.,TGCCATCAAAGAGGAGAGTCCCCCCTCTACAATGAGCAGTTCTTC,CHQRGESPLYNEQFF
TRBJ2-6,few,TRBV6-1,.,TGTGCCAGCAGTGAGGGGTCTGGGGCCAACGTCCTGACTTTC,CASSEGSGANVLTF
TRBJ2-1,.,TRBV11-2,.,TGTGCCAGCAGCCAAAAATTAGGGGTCCTCTCCTACAATGAGCAGTTCTTC,CASSQKLGVLSYNEQFF
TRBJ1-5,few,TRBV28,.,TGTGCCAGCAGGGAAAGCAATCAGCCCCAGCATTTT,CASRESNQPQHF
TRBJ2-7,.,TRBV11-1,.,TGTGCCAGCAGCCTGAAGTCCGGACCTGTTTGGCAGTACTTC,CASSLKSGPVWQYF
TRBJ2-5,.,TRBV27,.,TGTGCCAGCAGACGACCAGGGGTCCAAGGGACCCAGTACTTC,CASRRPGVQGTQYF
TRBJ1-2,.,TRBV6-1,.,TGTGCCAGCAGTGACCTCGGGATGCCCGAGACATATGGCTACACCTTC,CASSDLGMPETYGYTF
TRBJ1-2,.,TRBV6-1,TRBD1,TGTGCCAGCATAGGGCGGACAGGGGGCTATGGCTACACCTTC,CASIGRTGGYGYTF
TRBJ2-7,few,TRBV6-1,TRBD1,TGTGCCAGCAGTTTGGGCAGGGGGCTAGGGGAGCAGTACTTC,CASSLGRGLGEQYF
TRBJ2-7,.,TRBV14,TRBD1,TGTGCCAGCAGCCAAAAATATTTATCCGGGACAGGCTCCTACGAGCAGTACTTC,CASSQKYLSGTGSYEQYF
TRBJ2-2,many,TRBV11-2,.,TGTGCCAGCAGCGAAGTAAGCTACACCGGGGAGCTGTTTTTT,CASSEVSYTGELFF
TRBJ1-3,medium-sized,TRBV27,.,TGTGCCAGCAGACCCAGCTCTGGAAACACCATATATTTT,CASRPSSGNTIYF
TRBJ1-2,medium-sized,TRBV18,.,TGTGCCAGCTCACTAATAACACAGGGCTTCAGTGGCTATGGCTACACCTTC,CASSLITQGFSGYGYTF
TRBJ2-7,.,TRBV19,.,TGTGCCAGTAGTAGGCCGGGGGAATACGAGCAGTACTTC,CASSRPGEYEQYF
TRBJ1-1,.,TRBV30,.,TGTGCCTGGAGTGTACGGGGGGACACAGAAGCTTTCTTT,CAWSVRGDTEAFF
TRBJ1-4,many,TRBV6-2/TRBV6-3,TRBD1,TGTGCCAGCAGCCCTAACGGACAGGGGGCTGAAAAACTGTTTTTT,CASSPNGQGAEKLFF
TRBJ1-2,.,TRBV30,TRBD1,TGTGCCTGGTGGCCCGGCTGGGGCCGGGACAGGGGGCGAGACTATGGCTACACCTTC,CAWWPGWGRDRGRDYGYTF
TRBJ2-6,few,TRBV6-1,.,TGTGCCGGCGCTGCGGTGGTCTCTGGGGCCAACGTCCTGACTTTC,CAGAAVVSGANVLTF
TRBJ2-7,medium-sized,TRBV7-9,TRBD1,TGTGCCAGCAGCCAGAGCCCGGGACAGGGTTTCTACGAGCAGTACTTC,CASSQSPGQGFYEQYF
TRBJ2-3,.,TRBV25-1,TRBD2,TGTACCAGCAGTGAAACAGGACTAGCGGGAACTATCACAGATACGCAGTATTTT,CTSSETGLAGTITDTQYF
TRBJ1-1,.,TRBV7-8,.,TGTGCCAGCAGCCCGCTGTGGGGGGAATATAATGAAGCTTTCTTT,CASSPLWGEYNEAFF
TRBJ2-3,.,TRBV5-4,.,TGTGCCAGCAGCTTGGTGTCTACAACCACAGATACGCAGTATTTT,CASSLVSTTTDTQYF
TRBJ1-2,medium-sized,TRBV18,.,TGTGCCAGCTCAGATACAGGACGCCACTATGGCTACACCTTC,CASSDTGRHYGYTF
TRBJ1-1,few,TRBV30,.,TGTGCCTGGAGTGTACTGACAGTAGAAGCTTTCTTT,CAWSVLTVEAFF
TRBJ2-2,medium-sized,TRBV15,.,TGTGCCACCAGCGAGCATATGAGGGACACCGGGGAGCTGTTTTTT,CATSEHMRDTGELFF